The entry that follows covers one TCR beta chain sequence. The antigen remains undetermined. The sample carries other DNA sequences with the same CDR3. This table comes from immunoSEQ multiplex PCR, and its TCRdb copy is limited to in-frame clones, with some not included. The table lists over a million clones, approximately 98% of them singletons. This entry comes from a study of shared clonotypes between healthy human individuals. Regarding the study as a whole: The study found lower generation probabilities in non-shared clonotypes than in those shared by all four donors. Sampling covered nothing but blood. Tissue TCR repertoires likely differ from those found in blood.

Germline CDR1 reads MNHNY; CDR2 reads SVGAGI (reference sequence). Unmatched junction bases numbered 9, after V lost 5 bases and J lost 7 bases. The CDR3 covers 14 residues. The donors, all of them Caucasian adults, lived in Nashville, Tennessee. The rearrangement uses TRBV6-6 and TRBJ2-7; TRBD1 aligns across 9 bases. What was sequenced was naive CD4+ T cells sorted from blood. The subset was: CD45RA+ positively selected. This TCR was recovered from a man younger than 40 in good health. The CDR3 DNA follows: TGTGCCAGCAGTCCCGGGACAGGGATCTATGAGCAGTACTTC. Its translation is CASSPGTGIYEQYF.